A selection of T cell receptor beta chains follows, all from one sample in a study of metastatic and nonmetastatic thyroid tumors. TCRdb called clones again from the PCR reads with MiXCR. The sample shows 35,000 to 45,000 clones, 12% of them seen only once. The source material was blood. These receptors were collected from a male donor with papillary thyroid cancer or a benign thyroid nodule (not recorded which). Some clones in this sample may be carry-over from other donors' samples. The conserved cysteine and the conserved F or W are not part of the CDR3 here.

>TRBJ2-7|TRBV27
AGSPHNSYEQY
>TRBJ1-5|TRBV6-1
ASSPAHGDYSNQPQH
>TRBJ2-1|TRBV14
ASSQDWVGGRTHNEQF
>TRBJ2-7|TRBV6-1
ASRSSGRGLEQY
>TRBJ1-5|TRBV20-1
SAFDRLNQPQH
>TRBJ2-3|TRBV11-2
ASSPSGPGTQY
>TRBJ2-7|TRBV7-2
ASSRNRGSYEQY
>TRBJ2-5|TRBV5-5
ASSFGFQGGQETQY
>TRBJ1-2|TRBV7-2
ASSQGQGVLSGYT
>TRBJ2-7|TRBV28
ASSSGWGLYEQY
>TRBJ2-1|TRBV19
ATTQTSGRVYNEQF
>TRBJ2-7|TRBV6-2/TRBV6-3
ASRTGVISYEQY
>TRBJ2-7|TRBV20-1
SARGGLGREEQY
>TRBJ1-2|TRBV20-1
SASRTDVGGYT
>TRBJ1-3|TRBV6-2/TRBV6-3
ASSPALRVRGRSGNTIY
>TRBJ2-1|TRBV28
ASSSRLAFPYNEQF
>TRBJ2-1|TRBV20-1
STNGGQVGAEQF
>TRBJ2-7|TRBV6-1
ASGTGGGEQY
>TRBJ2-7|TRBV30
AWLGQGFYEQY
>TRBJ2-5|TRBV27
ASRLAGGQETQY
>TRBJ2-1|TRBV9
ASTKGGAGEQF
>TRBJ2-7|TRBV30
AWKGNRASYEQY
>TRBJ2-1|TRBV12-1
ASSRGGFSNDEQF
>TRBJ2-5|TRBV6-5
ASSFLRPLGETKY
>TRBJ2-1|TRBV19
ASSVTVTSGLYNDQF
>TRBJ2-7|TRBV10-3
AISEWDYEQY
>TRBJ1-2|TRBV7-6
ASSLGPNYGYT
>TRBJ2-5|TRBV10-1
ASSAHESQETQY
>TRBJ2-7|TRBV30
AWSLGQGINEQY
>TRBJ2-1|TRBV20-1
SANPGLAGLSSYNEQF
>TRBJ1-1|TRBV11-3
ASSSGQANTEAF
>TRBJ2-5|TRBV6-2/TRBV6-3
ASSARTGGRQETQY
>TRBJ2-7|TRBV24-1
ATSDLTWRQGASYEQY
>TRBJ1-3|TRBV6-1
ASRRGTGSGNTIY
>TRBJ2-7|TRBV11-1
ASSPAGGPNTYEQY
>TRBJ2-1|TRBV9
ASSASSYNEQF
>TRBJ2-7|TRBV15
ATSRDTGLGYEQY
>TRBJ2-1|TRBV6-5
ASSTSPPGFSYNEQF
>TRBJ2-4|TRBV6-2/TRBV6-3
ASSPTWSKNIQY
>TRBJ2-5|TRBV27
ASSLLGRGETQY
>TRBJ2-3|TRBV24-1
ATSDLGVGGTDTQY
>TRBJ2-1|TRBV14
ASSQDRGWNEQF
>TRBJ1-2|TRBV20-1
SASPSRGYT
>TRBJ1-2|TRBV28
AIHLREGGVGYT
>TRBJ2-6|TRBV6-1
ASSGPKEASGANVLT
>TRBJ1-3|TRBV7-2
ASSLARGSGNTIY